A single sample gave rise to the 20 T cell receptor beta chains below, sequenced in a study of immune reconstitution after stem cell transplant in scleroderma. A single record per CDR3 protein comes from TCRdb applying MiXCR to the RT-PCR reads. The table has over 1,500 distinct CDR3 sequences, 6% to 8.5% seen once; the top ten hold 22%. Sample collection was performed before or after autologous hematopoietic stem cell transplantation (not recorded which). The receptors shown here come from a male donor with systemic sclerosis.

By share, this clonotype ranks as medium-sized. The CDR3 reads CASSLGGGELFF. CDR3 DNA sequence: TGTGCCAGCAGTTTGGGTGGCGGGGAGCTGTTTTTT. The rearrangement joins TRBV6-5 to TRBJ2-2; D is undetermined. Trimming cost V 4 bases and J 7 bases, with 7 bases left between them. CDR3 length equals 12 residues. Germline V gene sequence: CDR1 MNHEY, CDR2 SVGAGI.

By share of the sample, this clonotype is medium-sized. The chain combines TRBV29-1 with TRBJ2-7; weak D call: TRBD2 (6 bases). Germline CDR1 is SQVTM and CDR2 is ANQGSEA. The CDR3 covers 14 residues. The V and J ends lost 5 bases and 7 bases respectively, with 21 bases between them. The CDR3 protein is CSVRSRTDGGEQYF. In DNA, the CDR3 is TGCAGCGTTAGGTCCCGGACGGACGGGGGAGAGCAGTACTTC.

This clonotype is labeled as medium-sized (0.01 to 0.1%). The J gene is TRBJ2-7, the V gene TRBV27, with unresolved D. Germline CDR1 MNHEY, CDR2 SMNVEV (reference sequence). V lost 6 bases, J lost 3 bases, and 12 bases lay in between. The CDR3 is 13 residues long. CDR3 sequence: CASRSGVGYEQYF. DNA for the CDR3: TGTGCCAGCAGGTCTGGAGTGGGCTACGAGCAGTACTTC.

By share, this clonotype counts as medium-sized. CDR3 DNA: TGTGCCAGCAGCCCGATCGGACAGACAATCACTGAAGCTTTCTTT. This encodes CASSPIGQTITEAFF. The genes are TRBV14 and TRBJ1-1; D might be TRBD1 (6 bases). The CDR3 loop spans 15 amino acids. Germline V lookup: CDR1 SGHDN, CDR2 FVKESK. With 4 bases removed from V and 4 bases from J, the gap between germline ends came to 16 bases.

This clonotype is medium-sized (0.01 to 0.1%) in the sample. The CDR3 coding sequence is TGTGCCAGCAGTGAAGCGGTACGCAATCAGCCCCAGCATTTT. Its translation is CASSEAVRNQPQHF. This rearrangement joins TRBV2 to TRBJ1-5; unclear D gene. The CDR3 has 14 amino acids. The V and J ends lost 0 bases and 2 bases respectively, with 5 bases between them. Germline CDR1 reads SNHLY; CDR2 reads FYNNEI.

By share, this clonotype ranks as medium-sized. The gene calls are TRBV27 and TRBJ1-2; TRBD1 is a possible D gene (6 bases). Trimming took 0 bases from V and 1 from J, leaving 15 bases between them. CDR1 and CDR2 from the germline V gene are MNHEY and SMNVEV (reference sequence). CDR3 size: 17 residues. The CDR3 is CASSLSLDRAFNYGYTF. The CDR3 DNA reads TGTGCCAGCAGTTTATCGCTGGACAGAGCTTTTAACTATGGCTACACCTTC.

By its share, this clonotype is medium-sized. CDR3 region: CASSLQGPNTGELFF. The DNA for the CDR3 is TGCGCCAGCAGCTTGCAGGGGCCGAACACCGGGGAGCTGTTTTTT. The chain carries TRBV5-1 and TRBJ2-2; D is possibly TRBD1 (6 bases). CDR1 is SGHRS, CDR2 YFSETQ, per germline. V lost 1 base and J lost 0, with 7 bases in between. The CDR3 length is 15 residues.

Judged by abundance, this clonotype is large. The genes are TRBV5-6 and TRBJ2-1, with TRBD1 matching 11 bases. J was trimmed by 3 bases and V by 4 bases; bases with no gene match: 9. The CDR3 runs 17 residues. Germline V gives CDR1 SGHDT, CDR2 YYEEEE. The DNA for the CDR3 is TGTGCCAGCAGCCCCTCGGTGGACAGGGGGCACTACAATGAGCAGTTCTTC. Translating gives CASSPSVDRGHYNEQFF.

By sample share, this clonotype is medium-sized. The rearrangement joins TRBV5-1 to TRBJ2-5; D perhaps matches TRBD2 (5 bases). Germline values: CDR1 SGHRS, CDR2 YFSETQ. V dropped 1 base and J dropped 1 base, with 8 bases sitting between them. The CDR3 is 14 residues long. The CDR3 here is CASSLSGTQETQYF. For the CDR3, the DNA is TGCGCCAGCAGCTTGAGCGGAACCCAAGAGACCCAGTACTTC.

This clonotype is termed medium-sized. CDR3 sequence (DNA): TGTGCCAGCAGTGAAGCGCTGGTGTATGTGAGTACAGGTCAAAGGAGCTATGGCTACACCTTC. Amino acids: CASSEALVYVSTGQRSYGYTF. This chain uses TRBV2 with TRBJ1-2; a possible D gene is TRBD1 (5 bases). Trimming removed 0 bases at V and 4 bases at J, with 30 bases between. Germline loops: CDR1 SNHLY, CDR2 FYNNEI. This CDR3 spans 21 amino acids.

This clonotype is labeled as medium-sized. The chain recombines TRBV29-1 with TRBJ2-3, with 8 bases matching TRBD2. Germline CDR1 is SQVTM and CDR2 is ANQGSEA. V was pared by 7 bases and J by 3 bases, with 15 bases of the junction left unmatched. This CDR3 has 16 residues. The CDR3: CSANGLSGVITDTQYF. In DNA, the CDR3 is TGCAGCGCTAACGGACTTAGCGGGGTGATAACAGATACGCAGTATTTT.

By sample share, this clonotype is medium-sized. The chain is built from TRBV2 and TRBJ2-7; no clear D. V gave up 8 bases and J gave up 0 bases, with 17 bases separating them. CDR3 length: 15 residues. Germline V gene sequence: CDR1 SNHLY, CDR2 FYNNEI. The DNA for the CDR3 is TGTGCCAGCCCGGGTTGGAACGGTGGCTCCTACGAGCAGTACTTC. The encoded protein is CASPGWNGGSYEQYF.

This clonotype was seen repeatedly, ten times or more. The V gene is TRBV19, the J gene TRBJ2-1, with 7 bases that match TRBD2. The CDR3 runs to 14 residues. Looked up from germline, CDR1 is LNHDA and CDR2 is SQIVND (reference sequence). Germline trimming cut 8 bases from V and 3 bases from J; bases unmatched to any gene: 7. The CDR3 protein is CASGAGVDYNEQFF. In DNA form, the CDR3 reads TGTGCCAGTGGCGCGGGGGTCGACTACAATGAGCAGTTCTTC.

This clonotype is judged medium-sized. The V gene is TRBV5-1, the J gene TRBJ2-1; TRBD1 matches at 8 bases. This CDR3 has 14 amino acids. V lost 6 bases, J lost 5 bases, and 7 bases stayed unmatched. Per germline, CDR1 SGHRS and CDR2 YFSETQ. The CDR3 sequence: CASTSDRVDNEQFF. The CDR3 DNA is TGCGCCAGCACTTCGGACAGGGTTGACAATGAGCAGTTCTTC.

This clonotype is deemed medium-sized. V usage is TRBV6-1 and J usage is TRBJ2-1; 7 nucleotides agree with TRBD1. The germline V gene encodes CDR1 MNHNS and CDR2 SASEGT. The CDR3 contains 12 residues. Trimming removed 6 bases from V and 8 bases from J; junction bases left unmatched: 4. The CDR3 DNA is TGTGCCAGCAGCAGACAGGGCTATGAGCAGTTCTTC. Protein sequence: CASSRQGYEQFF.

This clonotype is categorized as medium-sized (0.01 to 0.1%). CDR3 DNA: TGTGCCAGCAGTTATTCTGGGGTCCACGAGCAGTACTTC. It translates to CASSYSGVHEQYF. The V and J genes are TRBV6-5 and TRBJ2-7; D unresolved. Looked up from germline, CDR1 is MNHEY and CDR2 is SVGAGI. The germline V and J ends were trimmed by 3 bases and 5 bases, with 11 bases remaining between them. The CDR3 sequence is 13 residues long.

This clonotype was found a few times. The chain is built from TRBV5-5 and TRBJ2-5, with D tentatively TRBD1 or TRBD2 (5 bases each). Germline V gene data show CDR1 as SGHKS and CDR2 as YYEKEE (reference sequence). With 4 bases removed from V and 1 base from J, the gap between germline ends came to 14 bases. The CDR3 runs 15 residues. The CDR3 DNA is TGTGCCAGCAGCACACCGGGACGCGCCCAAGAGACCCAGTACTTC. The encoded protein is CASSTPGRAQETQYF.

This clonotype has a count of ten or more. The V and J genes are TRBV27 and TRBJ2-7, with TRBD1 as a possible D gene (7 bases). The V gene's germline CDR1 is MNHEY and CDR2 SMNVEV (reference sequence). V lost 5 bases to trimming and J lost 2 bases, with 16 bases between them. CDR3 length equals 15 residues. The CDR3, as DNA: TGTGCCAGCAGTGCCCTAGCAGGGGGGCCCTACGAGCAGTACTTC. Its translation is CASSALAGGPYEQYF.

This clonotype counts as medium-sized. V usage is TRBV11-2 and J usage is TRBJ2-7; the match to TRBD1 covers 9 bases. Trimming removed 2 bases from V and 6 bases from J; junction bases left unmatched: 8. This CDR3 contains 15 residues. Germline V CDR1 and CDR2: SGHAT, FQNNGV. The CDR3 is CASSLKTGGASEQYF. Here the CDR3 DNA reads TGTGCCAGCAGCTTAAAGACAGGGGGGGCCTCCGAGCAGTACTTC.

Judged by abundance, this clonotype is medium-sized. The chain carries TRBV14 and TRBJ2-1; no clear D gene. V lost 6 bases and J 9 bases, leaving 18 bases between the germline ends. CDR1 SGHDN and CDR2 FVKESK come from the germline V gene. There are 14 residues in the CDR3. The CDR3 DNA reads TGTGCCAGCAGAGCAAATACCGGTCGGACTGAGCAGTTCTTC. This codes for CASRANTGRTEQFF.